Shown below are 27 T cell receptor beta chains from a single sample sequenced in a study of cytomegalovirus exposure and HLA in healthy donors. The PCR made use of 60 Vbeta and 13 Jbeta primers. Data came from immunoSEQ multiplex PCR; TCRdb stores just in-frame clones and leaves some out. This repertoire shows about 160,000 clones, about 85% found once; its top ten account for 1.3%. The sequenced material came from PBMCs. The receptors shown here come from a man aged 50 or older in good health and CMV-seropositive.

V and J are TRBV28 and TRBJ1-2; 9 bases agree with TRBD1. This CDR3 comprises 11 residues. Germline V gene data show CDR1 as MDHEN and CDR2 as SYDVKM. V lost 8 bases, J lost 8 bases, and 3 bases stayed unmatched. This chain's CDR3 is CASGQGNGYTF. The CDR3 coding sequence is TGTGCCAGCGGACAGGGGAACGGCTACACCTTC.

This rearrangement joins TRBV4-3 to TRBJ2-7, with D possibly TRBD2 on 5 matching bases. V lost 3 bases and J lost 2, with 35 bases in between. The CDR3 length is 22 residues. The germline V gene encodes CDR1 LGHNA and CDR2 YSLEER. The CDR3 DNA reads TGCGCCAGCAGCCAGAAGCCACTAGTCAGCGGTACTTTTCTCCCTCAAGCCTACGAGCAGTACTTC. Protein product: CASSQKPLVSGTFLPQAYEQYF.

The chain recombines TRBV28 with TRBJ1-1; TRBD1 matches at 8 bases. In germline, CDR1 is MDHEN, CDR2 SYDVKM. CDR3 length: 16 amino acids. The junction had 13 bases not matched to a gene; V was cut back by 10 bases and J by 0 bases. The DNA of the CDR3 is TGTGCCACTCTAGGGGCCAACAGGGGGATGAACACTGAAGCTTTCTTT. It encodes CATLGANRGMNTEAFF.

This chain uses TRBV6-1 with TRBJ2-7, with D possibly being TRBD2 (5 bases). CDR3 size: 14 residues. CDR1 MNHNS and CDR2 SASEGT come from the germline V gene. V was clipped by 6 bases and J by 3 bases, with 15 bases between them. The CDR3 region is CASSLPDYSYEQYF. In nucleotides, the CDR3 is TGTGCCAGCAGCTTACCCGACTACAGCTACGAGCAGTACTTC.

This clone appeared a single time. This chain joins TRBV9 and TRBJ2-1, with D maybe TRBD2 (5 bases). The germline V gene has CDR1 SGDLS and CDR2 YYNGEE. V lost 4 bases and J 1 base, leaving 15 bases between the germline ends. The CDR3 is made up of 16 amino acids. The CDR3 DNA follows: TGTGCCAGCAGCCCTATTGATACGGGATCCTACAATGAGCAGTTCTTC. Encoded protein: CASSPIDTGSYNEQFF.

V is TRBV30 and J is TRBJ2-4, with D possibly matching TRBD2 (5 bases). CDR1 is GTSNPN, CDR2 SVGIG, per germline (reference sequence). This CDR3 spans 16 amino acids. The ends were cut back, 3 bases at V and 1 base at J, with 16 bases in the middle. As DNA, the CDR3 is TGTGCCTGGAGGGACTTTGGGAGAGGGGCCAAAAACATTCAGTACTTC. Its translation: CAWRDFGRGAKNIQYF.

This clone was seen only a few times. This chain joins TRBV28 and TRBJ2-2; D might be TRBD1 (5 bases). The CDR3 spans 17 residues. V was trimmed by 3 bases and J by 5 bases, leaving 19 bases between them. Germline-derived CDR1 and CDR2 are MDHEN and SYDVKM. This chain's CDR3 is CASSLGIDSVSTGELFF. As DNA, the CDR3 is TGTGCCAGCAGTTTGGGGATCGACAGTGTCTCGACCGGGGAGCTGTTTTTT.

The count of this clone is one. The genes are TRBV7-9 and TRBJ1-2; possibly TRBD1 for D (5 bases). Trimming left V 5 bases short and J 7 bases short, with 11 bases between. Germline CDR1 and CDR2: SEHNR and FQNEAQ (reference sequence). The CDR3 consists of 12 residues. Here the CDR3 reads CASSPQGAGYTF. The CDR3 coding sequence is TGTGCCAGCAGCCCCCAAGGGGCTGGCTACACCTTC. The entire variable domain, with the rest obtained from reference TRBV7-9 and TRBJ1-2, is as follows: DTGVSQNPRHKITKRGQNVTFRCDPISEHNRLYWYRQTLGQGPEFLTYFQNEAQLEKSRLLSDRFSAERPKGSFSTLEIQRTEQGDSAMYLCASSPQGAGYTFGSGTRLTVV.

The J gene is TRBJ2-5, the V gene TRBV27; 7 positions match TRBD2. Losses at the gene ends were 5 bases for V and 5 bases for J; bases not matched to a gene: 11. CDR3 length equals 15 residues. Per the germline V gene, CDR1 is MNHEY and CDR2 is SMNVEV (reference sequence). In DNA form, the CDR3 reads TGTGCCAGCAGTCCGGGGAACGGGAGGCTGGAGACCCAGTACTTC. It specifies CASSPGNGRLETQYF.

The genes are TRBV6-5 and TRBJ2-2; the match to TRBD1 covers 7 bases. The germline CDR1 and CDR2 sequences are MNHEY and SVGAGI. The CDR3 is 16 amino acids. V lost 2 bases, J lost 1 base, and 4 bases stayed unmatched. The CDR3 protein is CASSYRAGGNTGELFF. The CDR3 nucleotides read TGTGCCAGCAGTTACAGGGCAGGGGGGAACACCGGGGAGCTGTTTTTT.

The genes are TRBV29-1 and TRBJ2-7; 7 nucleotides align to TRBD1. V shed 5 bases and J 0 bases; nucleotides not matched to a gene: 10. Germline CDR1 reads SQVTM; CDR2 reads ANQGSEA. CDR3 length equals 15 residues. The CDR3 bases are TGCAGCGTTCTTGCCGGGACAGCGAGCTCCTACGAGCAGTACTTC. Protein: CSVLAGTASSYEQYF.

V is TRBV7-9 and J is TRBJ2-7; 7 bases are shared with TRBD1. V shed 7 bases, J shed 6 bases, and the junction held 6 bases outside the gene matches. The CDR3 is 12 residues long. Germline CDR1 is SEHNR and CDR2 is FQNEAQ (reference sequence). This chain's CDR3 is CASIAQGIEQYF. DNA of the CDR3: TGTGCCAGCATCGCACAGGGGATCGAGCAGTACTTC.

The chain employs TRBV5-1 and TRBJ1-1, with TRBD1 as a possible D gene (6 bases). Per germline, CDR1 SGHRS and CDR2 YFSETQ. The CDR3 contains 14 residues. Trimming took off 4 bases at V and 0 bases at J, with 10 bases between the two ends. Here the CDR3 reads CASSSQGLNTEAFF. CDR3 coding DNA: TGCGCCAGCAGCAGCCAGGGGTTGAACACTGAAGCTTTCTTT.

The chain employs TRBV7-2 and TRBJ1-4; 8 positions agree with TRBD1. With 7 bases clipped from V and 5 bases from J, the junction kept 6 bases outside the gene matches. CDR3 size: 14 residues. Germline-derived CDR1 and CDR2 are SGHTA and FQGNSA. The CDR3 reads CASTLDRGNEKLFF. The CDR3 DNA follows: TGTGCCAGCACCCTAGACAGGGGAAATGAAAAACTGTTTTTT.

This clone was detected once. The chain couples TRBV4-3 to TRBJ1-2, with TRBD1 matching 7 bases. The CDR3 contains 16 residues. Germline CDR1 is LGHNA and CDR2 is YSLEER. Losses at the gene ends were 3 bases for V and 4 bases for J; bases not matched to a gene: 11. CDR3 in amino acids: CASSQGTGAALYGYTF. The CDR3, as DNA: TGCGCCAGCAGCCAGGGAACAGGGGCCGCTCTCTATGGCTACACCTTC.

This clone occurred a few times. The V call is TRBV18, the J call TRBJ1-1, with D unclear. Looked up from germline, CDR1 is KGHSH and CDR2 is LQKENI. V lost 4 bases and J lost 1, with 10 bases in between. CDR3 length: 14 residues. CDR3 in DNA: TGTGCCAGCTCACAAGGGAGAGGGAACACTGAAGCTTTCTTT. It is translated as CASSQGRGNTEAFF.

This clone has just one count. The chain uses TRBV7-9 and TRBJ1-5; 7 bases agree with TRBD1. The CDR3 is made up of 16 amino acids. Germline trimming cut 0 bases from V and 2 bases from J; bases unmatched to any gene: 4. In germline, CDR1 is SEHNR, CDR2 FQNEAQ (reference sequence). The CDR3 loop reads CASSLAGRGGNQPQHF. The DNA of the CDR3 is TGTGCCAGCAGCTTAGCTGGCAGGGGGGGCAATCAGCCCCAGCATTTT.

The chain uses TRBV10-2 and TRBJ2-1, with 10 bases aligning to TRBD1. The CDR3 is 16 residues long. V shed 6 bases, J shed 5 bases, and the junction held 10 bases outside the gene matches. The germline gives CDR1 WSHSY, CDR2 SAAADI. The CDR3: CASSAVDRGLDNEQFF. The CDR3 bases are TGCGCCAGCAGCGCCGTCGACAGGGGGCTTGACAATGAGCAGTTCTTC.

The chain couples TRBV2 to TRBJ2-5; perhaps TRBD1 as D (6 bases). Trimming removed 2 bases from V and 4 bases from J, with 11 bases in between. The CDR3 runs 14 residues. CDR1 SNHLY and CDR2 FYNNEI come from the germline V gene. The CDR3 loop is CASSELVRGETQYF. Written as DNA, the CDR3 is TGTGCCAGCAGTGAATTGGTCAGGGGAGAGACCCAGTACTTC.

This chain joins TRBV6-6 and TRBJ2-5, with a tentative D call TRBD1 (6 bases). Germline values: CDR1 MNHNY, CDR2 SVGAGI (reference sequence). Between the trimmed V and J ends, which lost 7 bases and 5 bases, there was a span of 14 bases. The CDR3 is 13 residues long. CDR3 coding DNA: TGTGCCAGCACCGTACGTCAGGGGGAGACCCAGTACTTC. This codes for CASTVRQGETQYF.

The CDR3 region has the DNA TGTGCCAGCAGTTTGAGGGGGGGACAATCACAGCATTTT. It yields the protein CASSLRGGQSQHF. The rearrangement uses TRBV27 and TRBJ1-5, with D tentatively TRBD1 (6 bases). This CDR3 is 13 amino acids long. V shed 3 bases and J shed 13 bases, with 16 bases lying between them. Germline values: CDR1 MNHEY, CDR2 SMNVEV (reference sequence).

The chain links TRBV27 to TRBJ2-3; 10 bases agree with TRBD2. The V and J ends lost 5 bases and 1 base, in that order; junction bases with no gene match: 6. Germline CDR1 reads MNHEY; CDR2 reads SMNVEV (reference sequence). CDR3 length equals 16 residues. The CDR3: CASSPLGLAGTDTQYF. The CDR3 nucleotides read TGTGCCAGCAGTCCTCTCGGACTAGCGGGCACAGATACGCAGTATTTT.

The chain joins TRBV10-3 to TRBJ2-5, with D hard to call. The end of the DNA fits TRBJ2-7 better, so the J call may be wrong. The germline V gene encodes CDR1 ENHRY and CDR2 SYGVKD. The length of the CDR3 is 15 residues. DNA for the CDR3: TGTGCCATCAGTGAGAGTCAGGTGCCTTCCTACGAGCAGTACTTC. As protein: CAISESQVPSYEQYF.

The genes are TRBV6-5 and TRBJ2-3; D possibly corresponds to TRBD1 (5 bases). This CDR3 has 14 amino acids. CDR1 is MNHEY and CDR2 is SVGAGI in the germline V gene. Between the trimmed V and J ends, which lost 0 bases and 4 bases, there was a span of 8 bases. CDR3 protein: CASSYSRQSDTQYF. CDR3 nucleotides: TGTGCCAGCAGTTACTCGAGACAGTCAGATACGCAGTATTTT.

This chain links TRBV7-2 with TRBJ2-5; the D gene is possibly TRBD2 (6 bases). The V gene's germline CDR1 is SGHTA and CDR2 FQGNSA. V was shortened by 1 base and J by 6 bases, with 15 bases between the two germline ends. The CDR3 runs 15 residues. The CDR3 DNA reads TGTGCCAGCAGCTTAGAACTAGCTGCCGGTAAGACCCAGTACTTC. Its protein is CASSLELAAGKTQYF.

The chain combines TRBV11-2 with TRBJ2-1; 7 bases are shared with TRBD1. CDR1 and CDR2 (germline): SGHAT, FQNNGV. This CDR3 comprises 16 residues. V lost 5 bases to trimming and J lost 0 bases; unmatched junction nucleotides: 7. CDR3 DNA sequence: TGTGCCAGCAGCGCGAGAAGGGACAGCTCCTACAATGAGCAGTTCTTC. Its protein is CASSARRDSSYNEQFF. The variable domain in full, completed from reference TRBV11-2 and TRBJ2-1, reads EAGVAQSPRYKIIEKRQSVAFWCNPISGHATLYWYQQILGQGPKLLIQFQNNGVVDDSQLPKDRFSAERLKGVDSTLKIQPAKLEDSAVYLCASSARRDSSYNEQFFGPGTRLTVL.

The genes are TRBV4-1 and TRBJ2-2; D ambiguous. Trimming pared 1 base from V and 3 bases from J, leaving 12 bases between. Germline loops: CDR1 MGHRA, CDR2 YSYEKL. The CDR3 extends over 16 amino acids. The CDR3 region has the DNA TGCGCCAGCAGCCAAGGAGAAGTCCACTACACCGGGGAGCTGTTTTTT. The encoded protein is CASSQGEVHYTGELFF.